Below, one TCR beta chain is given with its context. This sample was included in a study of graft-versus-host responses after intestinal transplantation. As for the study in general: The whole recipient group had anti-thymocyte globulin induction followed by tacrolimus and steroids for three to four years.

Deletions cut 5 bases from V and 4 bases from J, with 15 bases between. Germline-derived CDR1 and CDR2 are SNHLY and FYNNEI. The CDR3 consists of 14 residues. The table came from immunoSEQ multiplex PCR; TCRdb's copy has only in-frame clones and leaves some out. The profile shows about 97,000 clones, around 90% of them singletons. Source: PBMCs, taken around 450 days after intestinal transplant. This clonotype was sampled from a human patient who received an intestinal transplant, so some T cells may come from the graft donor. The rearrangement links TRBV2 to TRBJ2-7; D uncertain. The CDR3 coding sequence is TGTGCCAGCAGTTTCACCCACTCTGGGTACGAGCAGTACTTC. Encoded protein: CASSFTHSGYEQYF.